Listed below are T cell receptor beta chains from one sample, sequenced in a study of shared clonotypes between healthy human individuals. Some clones are missing from TCRdb's copy, which holds only in-frame ones; the method was immunoSEQ multiplex PCR. The sample holds 550,000 to 750,000 clones; roughly 96% are singletons and the top ten take over 0.09%. Sequenced sample: naive CD8+ T cells sorted from blood. These receptors all come from a woman in her 30s in good health. The CDR3 runs from the conserved cysteine through the conserved F or W. A D gene is named only where the DNA matches it firmly. Clone sizes are given selectively: once, few, many, or a class where the clone is expanded.

>TRBV7-9|TRBJ2-3|.|few
CASSTDRSDTQYF
TGTGCCAGCAGCACCGACAGGTCGGATACGCAGTATTTT
>TRBV5-4|TRBJ2-7|.|.
CASSLMDTTYF
TGTGCCAGCAGCTTGATGGACACCACGTACTTC
>TRBV5-1|TRBJ2-1|TRBD2|.
CASTTSGSTEQFF
TGCGCCAGCACGACTAGCGGGAGCACTGAGCAGTTCTTC
>TRBV11-2|TRBJ2-7|TRBD1|.
CASSPRDRWEQYF
TGTGCCAGCAGCCCTCGGGACAGATGGGAGCAGTACTTC
>TRBV7-9|TRBJ2-3|.|.
CASSFVGPNTDTQYF
TGTGCCAGCAGCTTTGTAGGACCCAACACAGATACGCAGTATTTT
>TRBV27|TRBJ2-1|TRBD2|.
CASEPSGTSGRGHPYNEQFF
TGTGCCAGCGAACCCTCCGGGACTAGCGGGAGGGGACACCCCTACAATGAGCAGTTCTTC
>TRBV5-4|TRBJ1-1|.|.
CASRDPWGMNTEAFF
TGTGCCAGCAGAGACCCTTGGGGAATGAACACTGAAGCTTTCTTT
>TRBV4-1|TRBJ2-2|.|.
CASSLTHVTKEDTGELFF
TGCGCCAGCAGCCTTACCCACGTCACCAAGGAGGACACCGGGGAGCTGTTTTTT
>TRBV28|TRBJ2-3|TRBD2|.
CASSRTSATDTQYF
TGTGCCAGCAGTCGCACTAGCGCCACAGATACGCAGTATTTT
>TRBV28|TRBJ2-3|TRBD2|.
CASSLLFGGVGLARSTDTQYF
TGTGCCAGCAGTTTATTGTTTGGGGGTGTGGGACTAGCGAGGAGCACAGATACGCAGTATTTT
>TRBV4-2|TRBJ2-1|TRBD2|once
CASSPPSGIVYNEQFF
TGTGCCAGCAGCCCCCCTAGCGGGATAGTCTACAATGAGCAGTTCTTC
>TRBV29-1|TRBJ1-1|.|.
CSVEDPGGGTEAFF
TGCAGCGTTGAAGATCCGGGGGGCGGCACTGAAGCTTTCTTT
>TRBV7-9|TRBJ1-1|TRBD1|.
CASSQRRTGETFHTEAFF
TGTGCCAGCAGCCAAAGACGGACAGGGGAGACCTTTCACACTGAAGCTTTCTTT
>TRBV4-2|TRBJ2-1|.|.
CASSQGLGNEQFF
TGTGCCAGCAGCCAGGGATTGGGCAATGAGCAGTTCTTC
>TRBV28|TRBJ2-7|.|.
CASSFRIAGEQYF
TGTGCCAGCAGTTTCCGAATAGCTGGCGAGCAGTACTTC
>TRBV13|TRBJ1-3|TRBD1|once
CASSSGQIGNTIYF
TGTGCCAGCAGCTCGGGACAGATCGGAAACACCATATATTTT
>TRBV14|TRBJ2-1|.|.
CASSWGLSYNEQFF
TGTGCCAGCAGCTGGGGACTGAGCTACAATGAGCAGTTCTTC
>TRBV7-9|TRBJ2-1|TRBD2|.
CASSLLAGGPNEQFF
TGTGCCAGCAGCCTACTAGCGGGAGGGCCAAATGAGCAGTTCTTC
>TRBV2|TRBJ2-7|TRBD1|.
CASSAEHRGYEQYF
TGTGCCAGCAGTGCTGAACACAGGGGCTACGAGCAGTACTTC
>TRBV7-9|TRBJ2-5|.|once
CASRPTGKETQYF
TGTGCCAGCAGGCCCACAGGGAAAGAGACCCAGTACTTC
>TRBV5-1|TRBJ2-7|TRBD1|.
CASSTGTGFSSYEQYF
TGCGCCAGCAGCACTGGGACAGGTTTTAGCTCCTACGAGCAGTACTTC
>TRBV28|TRBJ1-2|TRBD1|.
CASSSGQSFGYTF
TGTGCCAGCAGCTCGGGACAGTCGTTTGGCTACACCTTC
>TRBV11-2|TRBJ2-7|.|.
CASSPILDPSYEQYF
TGTGCCAGCAGCCCCATACTAGATCCCTCCTACGAGCAGTACTTC
>TRBV6-6|TRBJ1-5|.|.
CASTGYGNQPQHF
TGTGCCAGCACGGGGTACGGCAATCAGCCCCAGCATTTT
>TRBV4-1|TRBJ2-1|.|.
CASSPGGVEQFF
TGCGCCAGCAGCCCCGGTGGGGTTGAGCAGTTCTTC
>TRBV7-8|TRBJ2-5|.|.
CASKVVRTQETQYF
TGTGCCAGCAAAGTAGTGAGAACCCAAGAGACCCAGTACTTC
>TRBV10-3|TRBJ1-5|.|.
CAISETGSNQPQHF
TGTGCCATCAGTGAGACAGGTTCCAATCAGCCCCAGCATTTT
>TRBV27|TRBJ2-7|TRBD2|.
CASSLSGSYYEQYF
TGTGCCAGCAGTTTGAGCGGGAGCTACTACGAGCAGTACTTC
>TRBV7-9|TRBJ2-7|.|few
CASRIGSHEQYF
TGTGCCAGCAGAATCGGGTCACACGAGCAGTACTTC
>TRBV29-1|TRBJ2-7|.|.
CSVGGSGYEQYF
TGCAGCGTTGGAGGTAGCGGATACGAGCAGTACTTC
>TRBV15|TRBJ1-1|.|.
CATSRDRRALQAMNTEAFF
TGTGCCACCAGCAGAGATCGGAGAGCCTTACAAGCCATGAACACTGAAGCTTTCTTT
>TRBV5-6|TRBJ2-1|TRBD2|.
CASSLGLAGGPGEQFF
TGTGCCAGCAGCTTGGGACTAGCGGGAGGGCCAGGTGAGCAGTTCTTC
>TRBV19|TRBJ1-1|.|.
CASSISLNTEAFF
TGTGCCAGTAGTATATCTCTGAACACTGAAGCTTTCTTT
>TRBV27|TRBJ2-2|.|once
CASRNTGELFF
TGTGCCAGCAGGAATACCGGGGAGCTGTTTTTT
>TRBV27|TRBJ2-1|.|.
CASSLSRGQSQSEQFF
TGTGCCAGCAGTTTATCTCGCGGACAAAGCCAATCTGAGCAGTTCTTC
>TRBV28|TRBJ1-2|.|.
CASSLEGLHLSYTF
TGTGCCAGCAGCCTGGAGGGTCTCCACCTCAGCTACACCTTC
>TRBV7-9|TRBJ2-3|.|.
CASSLLRNTDTQYF
TGTGCCAGCAGCTTATTAAGGAACACAGATACGCAGTATTTT
>TRBV28|TRBJ1-2|.|.
CASSLKGRAYGYTF
TGTGCCAGCAGTTTGAAGGGCAGGGCCTATGGCTACACCTTC
>TRBV13|TRBJ2-1|.|.
CASRESVDLYNEQFF
TGTGCCAGCAGAGAGAGCGTAGACTTATACAATGAGCAGTTCTTC
>TRBV27|TRBJ2-7|TRBD2|.
CATSHGGSYEQYF
TGTGCCACTTCCCACGGCGGGAGCTACGAGCAGTACTTC
>TRBV11-2|TRBJ2-2|.|.
CASALFGGPTGELFF
TGTGCCAGCGCCCTATTTGGAGGGCCCACCGGGGAGCTGTTTTTT
>TRBV27|TRBJ2-3|.|.
CASSHVGAVTDTQYF
TGTGCCAGCAGTCACGTCGGGGCTGTCACAGATACGCAGTATTTT
>TRBV28|TRBJ2-7|TRBD2|.
CASSLELAGVLSYEQYF
TGTGCCAGCAGTTTAGAGCTAGCGGGAGTCCTCTCCTACGAGCAGTACTTC
>TRBV28|TRBJ2-7|.|.
CASSFQGSSYEQYF
TGTGCCAGCAGTTTTCAGGGTAGCTCCTACGAGCAGTACTTC
>TRBV7-9|TRBJ2-7|TRBD2|.
CASSLVGGTYEQYF
TGTGCCAGCAGCTTAGTGGGGGGGACCTACGAGCAGTACTTC
>TRBV6-5|TRBJ2-7|TRBD1|.
CASSYSFQDRGEQYF
TGTGCCAGCAGTTACTCGTTCCAGGACAGGGGCGAGCAGTACTTC
>TRBV28|TRBJ2-2|.|.
CASSFRVITGELFF
TGTGCCAGCAGTTTTAGGGTTATCACCGGGGAGCTGTTTTTT
>TRBV10-2|TRBJ1-2|TRBD1|.
CASNNAGGGGYTF
TGCGCCAGCAACAACGCAGGGGGAGGCGGCTACACCTTC
>TRBV19|TRBJ2-1|TRBD2|.
CASSPLAGSGYNEQFF
TGTGCCAGTAGTCCACTAGCGGGCTCGGGGTACAATGAGCAGTTCTTC
>TRBV5-6|TRBJ1-6|.|.
CASSLAQGRNSPLHF
TGTGCCAGCAGCTTGGCACAGGGACGGAATTCACCCCTCCACTTT
>TRBV7-6|TRBJ2-5|TRBD1|.
CASSLADREETQYF
TGTGCCAGCAGCTTAGCGGACAGGGAAGAGACCCAGTACTTC
>TRBV2|TRBJ2-7|TRBD2|.
CASTGTISYEQYF
TGTGCCAGCACTGGGACTATTTCCTACGAGCAGTACTTC
>TRBV12-2|TRBJ1-5|.|.
CASRFDRRGQPQHF
TGTGCAAGTCGCTTCGACAGGAGGGGTCAGCCCCAGCATTTT
>TRBV18|TRBJ2-7|.|.
CASSPEVGYEQYF
TGTGCCAGCTCACCTGAGGTGGGCTACGAGCAGTACTTC